This T cell receptor (beta chain) was documented in a study of blood T cell repertoires in COVID-19 (dated by TCRdb to the early 2020s). As for the study more broadly: Samples covering the acute and convalescent phases of COVID-19 were provided by collaborators in the United States, Italy and Spain. The prospective study material was composed of cDNA or gDNA derived from T cells, B-cell-depleted T cells, or PBMCs. The samples were drawn from two sources: the first 160 participants of the ongoing ImmuneRACE study, and over 1,000 subjects contributed by 6 global collaborators. Sample metadata almost always included a de-identified subject ID, COVID-19 status, age in years and sex. The repertoires were made available in a free public database intended to serve as a resource for research on the immune response to SARS-CoV-2. HLA class I and class II types, where available, came from metadata supplied by the sample provider rather than from assay-based typing. Deeply sampled blood TCRbeta repertoires from subjects exposed to, actively infected with, or recovered from COVID-19 were included in the dataset.

The V and J ends are trimmed by 6 bases and 4 bases, leaving 9 bases between them. The CDR1 and CDR2 encoded by the germline V gene (reference sequence) are LNHDA and SQIVND. The CDR3 covers 12 residues, taking in both the cysteine and the phenylalanine. Only CDR3 DNA remains: 36 bases, in frame from the first base. TCRbeta CDR3 regions were amplified from genomic DNA by means of the immunoSEQ Assay, a bias-controlled multiplex PCR. Regarding the original processing steps: The number of nucleated cells in each sample was estimated from the amplification of reference gene primers within the assay. To quantify the absolute abundance of each unique TCRbeta CDR3 rearrangement, sequence reads were collapsed and filtered. For each sample, productive Simpson clonality was calculated as the square root of Simpson's diversity index across productive rearrangements. Drawn from immuneACCESS, this table holds only the in-frame rearrangements with V and J called that TCRdb kept. Clones are partly lost; checked studies trace under half to an unresolved V gene and leave the rest unexplained. V, J and clone size reflect that table, while D and trimming were determined from the DNA. The sample has about 75,000 clones on record, more than 75% of them singletons. Approximately 19% of the sample is in the top ten clones.

The full study reports these points: Clinical and demographic metadata were provided uncurated, with the amount varying by source and participant.

Note on this clone: Its antigen specificity is not known. No base quality values were provided; no much bigger clone lies one nucleotide off.

Collaborating institutions collected whole blood in K2EDTA tubes following their own protocols. For TCRbeta analysis, collaborators shipped samples as frozen whole blood, isolated PBMCs, or DNA extracted from either of those sample types. Sequenced input: peripheral blood. Recombination joined TRBV19 with TRBJ1-2; the D gene is not confidently resolved. The receptor was derived from a human donor in a cohort sampled during active COVID-19. DNA sequence: TGTGCCAGTAGGGAGGACTCCTATGGCTACACCTTC. Its protein is CASREDSYGYTF.